The clone carrying this TCR gamma chain was recorded only once. The target antigen is unknown. Trimming at V came to 10 bases and at J to 5 bases, leaving 14 bases not matched to a gene. Germline V gene data show CDR1 as GITISATS and CDR2 as ISYDGTV (reference sequence). The CDR3 has 13 amino acids. LymphoTrack primers amplified TRG sequences from roughly 190 ng of biopsy DNA. TCRdb reanalysed the multiplex PCR reads via CATT. The table includes under 950 gamma-chain clones, roughly 45% detected once. This entry comes from a study of intestinal T cells in coeliac disease. Each case's genomic DNA was extracted from ten roughly 4.5-µm formalin-fixed paraffin-embedded scrolls. Surplus formalin-fixed paraffin-embedded duodenal biopsies not needed for diagnosis were used, fully anonymised. Overall study results and limits: Some TCR sequences were likely missing due to degraded FFPE-derived DNA. Splitting by age did not yield significant classification despite group age differences. Using TRD kmers, classification was 22 of 22 correct; leave-one-out accuracy reportedly approximately 93%.

Input material: a duodenal biopsy. The TCR originated in a human donor who served as a control with a normal duodenal biopsy, not a healthy volunteer. This rearrangement joins TRGV9 to TRGJ1 or TRGJ2. CDR3 sequence: CAFCGRCNYKKLF. DNA for the CDR3: TGTGCCTTTTGTGGGAGGTGCAATTATAAGAAACTCTTT.